This record looks at one T cell receptor beta chain sequence and its context. The data were obtained in a study of T-cell memory formation after mild COVID-19. V shed 8 bases and J shed 1 base, with 12 bases lying between them. From germline, CDR1 is MNHEY and CDR2 SVGAGI. CDR3 size: 15 residues. TCRdb passed the 5' RACE reads through MiXCR, listing each CDR3 protein once. Here the sample spans 150,000 to 200,000 distinct CDR3 sequences, 9.5% to 13% being singletons. The clonotype comes from a man between 18 and 35 years old who had mild COVID-19 (a few samples of this study predate the infection). Cell type and time point are not known. The chain is built from TRBV6-5 and TRBJ2-6, with D hard to call. Sequencing used PBMCs or a T cell subset sorted from them (not recorded which). In nucleotides, the CDR3 is TGTGCCAGCGGCCTTAGGGAATCTGGGGCCAACGTCCTGACTTTC. It specifies CASGLRESGANVLTF.